This T cell receptor (beta chain) was documented in a study of beta chain features in type 1 diabetes. cDNA synthesis used the whole RNA isolate, giving expressed TCRB sequences. Libraries were prepared by immunoSEQ multiplex PCR; TCRdb keeps only in-frame clonotypes and omits some of them. The sample has just over 600,000 clones, 15% seen once. V was pared by 0 bases and J by 7 bases, with 9 bases of the junction left unmatched. CDR3 length: 15 amino acids. Germline values: CDR1 SGDLS, CDR2 YYNGEE. Input material: naive CD4+ T cells from blood. The TCR was taken from a man aged 18 to 30 in good health. The V gene is TRBV9, the J gene TRBJ1-1; TRBD1 aligns across 7 bases. The CDR3 region has the DNA TGTGCCAGCAGCGTAGCTTCCCGGACAGGAGATGAAGCTTTCTTT. Its protein product is CASSVASRTGDEAFF.